These 5 T cell receptor beta chains were sequenced from one sample in a study of T cell responses to AZD1222 COVID-19 vaccine. Libraries were prepared by immunoSEQ multiplex PCR; TCRdb keeps only in-frame clonotypes and omits some of them. The table includes 150,000 or so clones, roughly 92% detected once. The specimen comprised peripheral blood, sampled 28 days after the second AZD1222 dose. These receptors originate from an adult who received the AZD1222 COVID-19 vaccine.

This clone was observed a single time. The chain links TRBV4-1 to TRBJ2-1, with D maybe TRBD2 (6 bases). CDR3 length equals 15 residues. The V gene's germline CDR1 is MGHRA and CDR2 YSYEKL. V was shortened by 1 base and J by 3 bases, with 10 bases between the two germline ends. In DNA form, the CDR3 reads TGCGCCAGCAGCCAAGTCCAGACTAGCTACAATGAGCAGTTCTTC. This sequence encodes CASSQVQTSYNEQFF.

The chain carries TRBV2 and TRBJ2-1, with TRBD2 matching over 8 bases. This CDR3 spans 14 amino acids. J lost 5 bases, V lost 6 bases, and 6 bases had no gene match. CDR1 is SNHLY and CDR2 is FYNNEI in the germline V gene. The CDR3 DNA reads TGTGCCAGCAGATCTAGCGGGCTGAACAATGAGCAGTTCTTC. This codes for CASRSSGLNNEQFF.

J is TRBJ2-7 and V is TRBV1. TRBV1 is shown as a pseudogene. This CDR3 spans 16 amino acids. CDR3 in DNA: TGCACCAGCAGCCGCCGGACCCCCTACCTGACCTACGAGCAGTACTTC. It translates to CTSSRRTPYLTYEQYF.

The chain uses TRBV3-1 (or the pseudogene TRBV3-2) and TRBJ2-7; D gene ambiguous. V lost 1 base to trimming and J lost 2 bases, with 9 bases between them. Germline CDR1 and CDR2: LGHDT and YNNKEL (reference sequence). The CDR3 runs 14 residues. In DNA form, the CDR3 reads TGTGCCAGCAGCCAAGTTGATGGGGCCTACGAGCAGTACTTC. It yields the protein CASSQVDGAYEQYF.

The CDR3 region has the DNA TGTGCCAGCAGCTTAGCCTCCGGCCTGAACACTGAAGCTTTCTTT. It specifies CASSLASGLNTEAFF. The chain joins TRBV7-2 to TRBJ1-1, with unresolved D. The CDR3 is 15 amino acids. The V gene's germline CDR1 is SGHTA and CDR2 FQGNSA. V gave up 0 bases and J gave up 0 bases, with 8 bases separating them. Using reference TRBV7-2 and TRBJ1-1 for the parts outside the CDR3, the full variable domain is GAGVSQSPSNKVTEKGKDVELRCDPISGHTALYWYRQSLGQGLEFLIYFQGNSAPDKSGLPSDRFSAERTGGSVSTLTIQRTQQEDSAVYLCASSLASGLNTEAFFGQGTRLTVV.